Reported below is one T cell receptor beta chain. What it recognizes is unknown. This CDR3 comprises 17 residues. V lost 3 bases and J lost 0, with 15 bases in between. The germline CDR1 and CDR2 sequences are LNHDA and SQIVND (reference sequence). This specimen comes from a study of graft-versus-host responses after intestinal transplantation. Study summary: Each patient got anti-thymocyte globulin induction, then tacrolimus and steroids for about 3 years.

Method: immunoSEQ multiplex PCR; TCRdb's copy keeps in-frame clones and lacks some. The table includes roughly 120,000 clones, about 92% detected once. The receptor was derived from a human donor who was the organ donor for an intestinal transplant. The chain is built from TRBV19 and TRBJ2-4; no clear D gene. The specimen comprised unstimulated CD4+ T cells sorted from spleen or lymph node cells, sampled before transplant. CDR3: CASSILPETGAKNIQYF. The CDR3 DNA reads as TGTGCCAGTAGTATTCTACCCGAGACGGGAGCCAAAAACATTCAGTACTTC.